This passage covers 14 T cell receptor beta chains from one sample sequenced in a study of blood T cell repertoires in COVID-19. This table comes from immunoSEQ multiplex PCR, and its TCRdb copy is limited to in-frame clones, with some not included. The sample carries about 160,000 clones, almost 85% recorded once. The sample comprised peripheral blood. The receptor set was obtained from a woman older than 75 with acute or convalescent COVID-19.

V gene TRBV30 combines with J gene TRBJ1-6; D might be TRBD1 (5 bases). V was shortened by 5 bases and J by 0 bases, with 11 bases between the two germline ends. Germline loops: CDR1 GTSNPN, CDR2 SVGIG (reference sequence). The CDR3 sequence is 15 residues long. The CDR3 is CAWGHASSYNSPLHF. The CDR3 DNA reads TGTGCCTGGGGACACGCGAGCTCCTATAATTCACCCCTCCACTTT.

This clone occurred a few times. The rearrangement uses TRBV2 and TRBJ2-7; the match to TRBD1 covers 8 bases. The germline gives CDR1 SNHLY, CDR2 FYNNEI. Trimming cost V 1 base and J 1 base; bases outside gene matches: 3. This CDR3 has 15 residues. CDR3 residues: CASSEGTGLSYEQYF. The DNA of the CDR3 is TGTGCCAGCAGTGAAGGGACAGGGCTTTCCTACGAGCAGTACTTC.

This clone was counted between two and nine times. The chain carries TRBV19 and TRBJ1-1, with a possible D match to TRBD1 (6 bases). Trimming shortened V by 5 bases and J by 5 bases, and 18 bases separated the two germline ends. The CDR3 has 15 amino acids. In germline, CDR1 is LNHDA, CDR2 SQIVND (reference sequence). The CDR3 nucleotides read TGTGCCAGTAGTGTGTCGCACCGGGGGGCTACTGAAGCTTTCTTT. This codes for CASSVSHRGATEAFF.

This clone has only one observation. The J gene is TRBJ2-7, the V gene TRBV7-6, with TRBD2 matching over 8 bases. CDR3 length equals 16 residues. Per the germline V gene, CDR1 is SGHVS and CDR2 is FNYEAQ. Unmatched junction bases numbered 10, after V lost 5 bases and J lost 1 base. As DNA, the CDR3 is TGTGCCAGCAGCCCCCTAAGCGGGAGTGCGTCCTACGAGCAGTACTTC. Translating gives CASSPLSGSASYEQYF.

In DNA, the CDR3 is TGTGCCAGCAGTGACGGTGCCTCTGGGGCCAACGTCCTGACTTTC. Translation: CASSDGASGANVLTF. The chain joins TRBV2 to TRBJ2-6, with no clear D. The germline V and J ends were trimmed by 3 bases and 0 bases, with 6 bases remaining between them. The CDR3 loop spans 15 amino acids. Germline CDR1 SNHLY, CDR2 FYNNEI.

This clone was observed a few times. The chain has TRBV9 and TRBJ2-1; D perhaps matches TRBD1 (5 bases). Germline CDR1 is SGDLS and CDR2 is YYNGEE. This CDR3 is built from 20 residues. V lost 0 bases and J 0 bases, leaving 22 bases between the germline ends. This CDR3 is CASSVEGARSRSGSYNEQFF. Written as DNA, the CDR3 is TGTGCCAGCAGCGTAGAAGGGGCTAGATCCCGGTCGGGCTCCTACAATGAGCAGTTCTTC.

The chain couples TRBV6-5 to TRBJ1-5; D ambiguous. Germline loops: CDR1 MNHEY, CDR2 SVGAGI. Trimming removed 6 bases from V and 2 bases from J, with 8 bases in between. The CDR3 loop spans 13 amino acids. CDR3 loop: CASRLYGNQPQHF. CDR3 DNA: TGTGCCAGCAGACTCTATGGCAATCAGCCCCAGCATTTT.

DNA for the CDR3: TGTGCCAGCAGCTTAGGACAGTACAATCAGCCCCAGCATTTT. Protein sequence: CASSLGQYNQPQHF. The chain links TRBV11-2 to TRBJ1-5; a possible D gene is TRBD1 (5 bases). This CDR3 has 14 residues. Trimming shortened V by 1 base and J by 3 bases, and 7 bases separated the two germline ends. Germline CDR1 and CDR2: SGHAT and FQNNGV. The full variable domain, its missing parts supplied by reference TRBV11-2 and TRBJ1-5, is EAGVAQSPRYKIIEKRQSVAFWCNPISGHATLYWYQQILGQGPKLLIQFQNNGVVDDSQLPKDRFSAERLKGVDSTLKIQPAKLEDSAVYLCASSLGQYNQPQHFGDGTRLSIL.

The J gene is TRBJ1-1, the V gene TRBV18; D is uncertain. V was pared by 3 bases and J by 5 bases, with 10 bases between. Germline V gives CDR1 KGHSH, CDR2 LQKENI. The CDR3 extends over 13 amino acids. The CDR3 DNA reads TGTGCCAGCTCACCGGAGATTCGGACTGAAGCTTTCTTT. Its translation: CASSPEIRTEAFF.

The chain recombines TRBV19 with TRBJ1-5; perhaps TRBD1 as D (5 bases). This CDR3 has 15 amino acids. Trimming removed 3 bases at V and 0 bases at J, with 9 bases between. The germline V gene has CDR1 LNHDA and CDR2 SQIVND (reference sequence). The chain's CDR3 is CASSIDSYSNQPQHF. For the CDR3, the DNA is TGTGCCAGTAGTATTGACAGCTATAGCAATCAGCCCCAGCATTTT.

The CDR3 reads CASSQGPFTDTQYF. DNA of the CDR3: TGCGCCAGCAGCCAAGGGCCGTTTACAGATACGCAGTATTTT. The V and J genes are TRBV4-1 and TRBJ2-3, with no clear D. This CDR3 has 14 residues. Germline V lookup: CDR1 MGHRA, CDR2 YSYEKL. Between the trimmed V and J ends, which lost 1 base and 3 bases, there was a span of 8 bases.

The chain combines TRBV18 with TRBJ2-3; the match to TRBD1 covers 8 bases. CDR3 size: 15 residues. Germline CDR1 reads KGHSH; CDR2 reads LQKENI. V trimming: 7 bases; J trimming: 4 bases; junction bases outside the gene matches: 10. The CDR3 DNA sequence: TGTGCCAGCTTCCGGGACAGGCGAGGGGCAGATACGCAGTATTTT. Protein product: CASFRDRRGADTQYF.

This clone was found a few times. The rearrangement links TRBV3-1 (or the pseudogene TRBV3-2) to TRBJ2-5, with 7 bases lining up with TRBD2. Germline V lookup: CDR1 LGHDT, CDR2 YNNKEL (reference sequence). The CDR3 is 14 residues long. V gave up 4 bases and J gave up 5 bases; unmatched junction bases: 7. The CDR3, as DNA: TGTGCCAGCAGCCTTGAGGGAGGGGAGGAGACCCAGTACTTC. Encoded protein: CASSLEGGEETQYF.

The CDR3 DNA reads as TGTGCCAGTAGTATGTATGGACAGGTCCCTGGGGAGACCCAGTACTTC. Protein sequence: CASSMYGQVPGETQYF. V is TRBV19 and J is TRBJ2-5; 7 bases match TRBD1. The CDR3 totals 16 residues. Germline V gene lookup returns CDR1 LNHDA and CDR2 SQIVND (reference sequence). V gave up 3 bases and J gave up 5 bases; unmatched junction bases: 12. The variable domain in full, with the rest retrieved from reference TRBV19 and TRBJ2-5, is DGGITQSPKYLFRKEGQNVTLSCEQNLNHDAMYWYRQDPGQGLRLIYYSQIVNDFQKGDIAEGYSVSREKKESFPLTVTSAQKNPTAFYLCASSMYGQVPGETQYFGPGTRLLVL.